This TCR beta chain comes out of a study of a mutant IDH1 vaccine in newly diagnosed glioma. Background on the study: Vaccination was launched 4-6 weeks after radiotherapy alone, or with temozolomide cycles. Former treatment meant radiotherapy, temozolomide, or both; the majority had gotten both. Among treated patients, about 62% were male and roughly 38% female, and mean age was 40.4 years.

A remark on this clone: What it binds is unknown.

V gave up 6 bases and J gave up 6 bases, with 5 bases separating them. The CDR3 totals 11 residues. Germline V lookup: CDR1 MDHEN, CDR2 SYDVKM. The time point here: week 5, during vaccination. The content of each vaccine dose was 300 ug of mutant IDH1 20-mer peptide, and topical imiquimod accompanied it. The donor cohort comprised cases of new WHO grade 3 or 4 IDH1-mutant, ATRX-lost astrocytoma. TCRdb's table, derived via immunoSEQ multiplex PCR, lists solely in-frame clones and lacks some. The repertoire has tens of thousands of clones, 75% to 95% of them found once; the top ten carry roughly 0.6%. The chain couples TRBV28 to TRBJ1-4, with no clear D. The TCR originated in a woman between 50 and 59 years old with glioma. Sample: PBMCs, taken from a glioma patient whose treatment included an IDH1 peptide vaccine. CDR3 DNA sequence: TGTGCCAGCAGGGGAGATGAAAAACTGTTTTTT. Its protein product is CASRGDEKLFF.